A selection of T cell receptor beta chains follows, all from one sample in a study of OX40 agonist ivuxolimab in advanced cancers. Here immunoSEQ multiplex PCR was the method, and the copy in TCRdb shows in-frame clones only, minus some. The data show tens of thousands of clones, around 82% seen once. The sample consisted of CD4+ or CD8+ T cells sorted from blood, taken in a trial of the OX40 agonist ivuxolimab. The receptors come from an adult with an advanced solid tumor such as melanoma, head and neck, liver or kidney cancer. Both conserved end residues are part of each CDR3. Each record gives: D gene, clone size, J gene, V gene, CDR3 protein, CDR3 DNA. D genes are given only for firm matches. Not all rows give a size; the values are once, few, many and, for expanded clones, a class.

D: NA
size: once
J: TRBJ1-1
V: TRBV30
CDR3: CAWFRTGRVGTEAFF
DNA: TGTGCCTGGTTCCGCACGGGCAGGGTGGGCACTGAAGCTTTCTTT

D: NA
size: NA
J: TRBJ2-5
V: TRBV15
CDR3: CATSRSRAGLGGETQYF
DNA: TGTGCCACCAGCAGATCTCGTGCGGGTTTAGGAGGAGAGACCCAGTACTTC

D: NA
size: NA
J: TRBJ2-5
V: TRBV2
CDR3: CASSSQGPGAFQETQYF
DNA: TGTGCCAGCAGTTCACAAGGGCCAGGGGCCTTCCAAGAGACCCAGTACTTC

D: TRBD2
size: NA
J: TRBJ2-5
V: TRBV5-6
CDR3: CASLRRAGEKETQYF
DNA: TGTGCCAGCCTTAGGAGGGCGGGGGAGAAAGAGACCCAGTACTTC

D: NA
size: NA
J: TRBJ1-5
V: TRBV4-1
CDR3: CASSQDLWTRSRSKQPQHF
DNA: TGCGCCAGCAGCCAAGATCTGTGGACCCGAAGTAGGTCCAAACAGCCCCAGCATTTT

D: NA
size: once
J: TRBJ1-1
V: TRBV19
CDR3: CASTGSSSEAFF
DNA: TGTGCCAGTACCGGGTCGTCGTCTGAAGCTTTCTTT

D: NA
size: NA
J: TRBJ1-4
V: TRBV10-2
CDR3: CASSRTDTNEKLFF
DNA: TGCGCCAGCAGCCGGACGGATACTAATGAAAAACTGTTTTTT

D: NA
size: once
J: TRBJ1-5
V: TRBV6-1
CDR3: CASSDAGANQPQHF
DNA: TGTGCCAGCAGTGATGCAGGAGCCAATCAGCCCCAGCATTTT

D: TRBD2
size: few
J: TRBJ2-1
V: TRBV5-1
CDR3: CASSLGWTSIYNEQFF
DNA: TGCGCCAGCAGCTTGGGTTGGACTAGCATCTACAATGAGCAGTTCTTC

D: NA
size: NA
J: TRBJ1-3
V: TRBV19
CDR3: CARYYRNSDGNTIYF
DNA: TGTGCCAGGTATTACAGAAATTCGGACGGAAACACCATATATTTT

D: NA
size: NA
J: TRBJ2-1
V: TRBV28
CDR3: CASAAEQFF
DNA: TGTGCCAGCGCAGCTGAGCAGTTCTTC

D: TRBD1
size: NA
J: TRBJ1-5
V: TRBV19
CDR3: CASNRGQVLNQPQHF
DNA: TGTGCCAGTAATAGGGGACAGGTCCTCAATCAGCCCCAGCATTTT

D: NA
size: NA
J: TRBJ1-2
V: TRBV15
CDR3: CATSRPDGHYGYTF
DNA: TGTGCCACCAGCAGACCCGACGGCCACTATGGCTACACCTTC

D: NA
size: NA
J: TRBJ1-2
V: TRBV29-1
CDR3: CSVPGRLGGYTF
DNA: TGCAGCGTTCCGGGACGCTTGGGCGGCTACACCTTC

D: NA
size: NA
J: TRBJ2-5
V: TRBV4-2
CDR3: CASSQGRLAIETQYF
DNA: TGTGCCAGCAGCCAAGGACGCCTAGCGATCGAGACCCAGTACTTC

D: TRBD2
size: once
J: TRBJ2-1
V: TRBV11-2
CDR3: CASSLDRGGARNEQFF
DNA: TGTGCCAGCAGCTTAGATCGCGGGGGGGCCCGGAATGAGCAGTTCTTC

D: TRBD1
size: NA
J: TRBJ1-1
V: TRBV10-3
CDR3: CAISESRQGVAEAFF
DNA: TGTGCCATCAGTGAGTCGCGACAGGGAGTGGCTGAAGCTTTCTTT

D: NA
size: NA
J: TRBJ1-2
V: TRBV7-6
CDR3: CASSTGPFGYTF
DNA: TGTGCCAGCAGCACCGGACCGTTCGGCTACACCTTC

D: TRBD1
size: NA
J: TRBJ2-7
V: TRBV7-8
CDR3: CASSLGTGVYEQYF
DNA: TGTGCCAGCAGCTTGGGGACAGGAGTCTACGAGCAGTACTTC

D: NA
size: NA
J: TRBJ1-5
V: TRBV19
CDR3: CASSIDLGGHQPQHF
DNA: TGTGCCAGTAGTATAGATCTTGGGGGTCATCAGCCCCAGCATTTT

D: TRBD2
size: NA
J: TRBJ2-3
V: TRBV11-2
CDR3: CASSLDGSGGASDTQYF
DNA: TGTGCCAGCAGCTTAGACGGTAGCGGGGGGGCCTCAGATACGCAGTATTTT

D: TRBD2
size: NA
J: TRBJ2-5
V: TRBV6-1
CDR3: CASSDLAGAQETQYF
DNA: TGTGCCAGCAGTGACCTAGCGGGGGCCCAAGAGACCCAGTACTTC

D: NA
size: once
J: TRBJ1-2
V: TRBV7-3
CDR3: CASSFRGGYGYTF
DNA: TGTGCCAGCAGCTTCAGGGGCGGCTATGGCTACACCTTC

D: NA
size: NA
J: TRBJ1-1
V: TRBV18
CDR3: CASSPRLTGNTEAFF
DNA: TGTGCCAGCTCACCACGGCTTACAGGGAACACTGAAGCTTTCTTT

D: NA
size: NA
J: TRBJ1-1
V: TRBV7-9
CDR3: CASSPNQGANTEAFF
DNA: TGTGCCAGCAGCCCTAACCAGGGCGCGAACACTGAAGCTTTCTTT

D: NA
size: NA
J: TRBJ2-3
V: TRBV29-1
CDR3: CSVEGAGNTQYF
DNA: TGCAGCGTTGAGGGGGCTGGGAATACGCAGTATTTT

D: TRBD2
size: NA
J: TRBJ2-3
V: TRBV7-2
CDR3: CASSPGGVRDTQYF
DNA: TGTGCCAGCAGCCCGGGGGGAGTCCGGGATACGCAGTATTTT

D: NA
size: once
J: TRBJ2-2
V: TRBV5-1
CDR3: CASMEGADGELFF
DNA: TGCGCCAGCATGGAGGGGGCCGACGGGGAGCTGTTTTTT

D: TRBD1
size: once
J: TRBJ1-6
V: TRBV27
CDR3: CASSLYGGGASYNSPLHF
DNA: TGTGCCAGCAGTTTATACGGAGGGGGCGCCTCCTATAATTCACCCCTCCACTTT

D: TRBD1
size: NA
J: TRBJ2-5
V: TRBV6-1
CDR3: CASSSGQGVSETQYF
DNA: TGTGCCAGCAGTTCGGGACAGGGAGTTTCAGAGACCCAGTACTTC

D: NA
size: NA
J: TRBJ1-2
V: TRBV6-1
CDR3: CASTTLGGDSGYTF
DNA: TGTGCCAGCACTACCCTAGGGGGGGATAGTGGCTACACCTTC

D: NA
size: NA
J: TRBJ2-2
V: TRBV4-2
CDR3: CASSQDRTGELFF
DNA: TGTGCCAGCAGCCAAGATCGCACCGGGGAGCTGTTTTTT

D: NA
size: NA
J: TRBJ1-2
V: TRBV7-2
CDR3: CASSPTRVWGYTF
DNA: TGTGCCAGCAGCCCAACGAGGGTTTGGGGCTACACCTTC

D: NA
size: NA
J: TRBJ2-7
V: TRBV6-1
CDR3: CASSSDGVRDWYF
DNA: TGTGCCAGCAGCAGCGACGGGGTCCGGGACTGGTACTTC

D: NA
size: few
J: TRBJ1-4
V: TRBV5-1
CDR3: CASSLDLATNEKLFF
DNA: TGCGCCAGCAGCTTGGACCTAGCAACTAATGAAAAACTGTTTTTT

D: NA
size: NA
J: TRBJ2-3
V: TRBV5-5
CDR3: CASSLAPGGDTQYF
DNA: TGTGCCAGCAGCTTGGCCCCGGGTGGAGATACGCAGTATTTT

D: TRBD2
size: NA
J: TRBJ2-5
V: TRBV10-3
CDR3: CAISGTSGGTQETQYF
DNA: TGTGCCATCAGCGGGACTAGCGGGGGGACCCAAGAGACCCAGTACTTC

D: TRBD1
size: NA
J: TRBJ2-5
V: TRBV27
CDR3: CASRPPKGAQETQYF
DNA: TGTGCCAGCAGACCCCCAAAGGGGGCTCAAGAGACCCAGTACTTC

D: NA
size: NA
J: TRBJ2-7
V: TRBV10-2
CDR3: CASRKIDGYEQYF
DNA: TGCGCCAGCAGAAAGATTGACGGCTACGAGCAGTACTTC

D: NA
size: NA
J: TRBJ2-3
V: TRBV5-1
CDR3: CASRKELQLTDTQYF
DNA: TGCGCCAGCAGGAAAGAACTCCAACTCACAGATACGCAGTATTTT

D: TRBD1
size: medium-sized
J: TRBJ2-2
V: TRBV2
CDR3: CASRFVTGGTGELFF
DNA: TGTGCCAGCAGATTCGTGACAGGGGGCACCGGGGAGCTGTTTTTT

D: NA
size: NA
J: TRBJ1-5
V: TRBV19
CDR3: CASSISEGNPQHF
DNA: TGTGCCAGTAGTATTTCTGAAGGAAACCCCCAGCATTTT

D: NA
size: NA
J: TRBJ2-1
V: TRBV20-1
CDR3: CSVPRGNEQFF
DNA: TGCAGTGTACCCAGGGGCAATGAGCAGTTCTTC

D: TRBD1
size: NA
J: TRBJ1-6
V: TRBV27
CDR3: CASSSTGVSAPLHF
DNA: TGTGCCAGCAGCTCAACAGGGGTTTCGGCACCCCTCCACTTT

D: NA
size: NA
J: TRBJ1-1
V: TRBV6-6
CDR3: CASSLRKMNTEAFF
DNA: TGTGCCAGCAGTCTCAGAAAGATGAACACTGAAGCTTTCTTT

D: TRBD1
size: NA
J: TRBJ2-7
V: TRBV5-1
CDR3: CASSWGPGQNPYEQYF
DNA: TGCGCCAGCAGCTGGGGGCCGGGACAGAACCCCTACGAGCAGTACTTC

D: TRBD1
size: few
J: TRBJ1-5
V: TRBV7-3
CDR3: CASSLTQTGQGVSNQPQHF
DNA: TGTGCCAGCAGCTTAACTCAGACGGGACAGGGGGTAAGCAATCAGCCCCAGCATTTT

D: NA
size: NA
J: TRBJ2-7
V: TRBV10-3
CDR3: CATSWVVSGEQYF
DNA: TGTGCCACCTCCTGGGTTGTAAGTGGCGAGCAGTACTTC

D: NA
size: NA
J: TRBJ2-5
V: TRBV18
CDR3: CASSLVQDPSLGRETQYF
DNA: TGTGCCAGCTCACTCGTCCAGGATCCCTCATTAGGTCGGGAGACCCAGTACTTC

D: NA
size: NA
J: TRBJ2-5
V: TRBV30
CDR3: CAWSVPGLQETQYF
DNA: TGTGCCTGGAGTGTACCCGGGCTCCAAGAGACCCAGTACTTC

D: TRBD2
size: NA
J: TRBJ2-5
V: TRBV4-2
CDR3: CASSPNKVAGGQETQYF
DNA: TGTGCCAGCAGCCCCAATAAGGTGGCGGGGGGGCAAGAGACCCAGTACTTC

D: NA
size: NA
J: TRBJ2-3
V: TRBV7-2
CDR3: CASSFSFTDTQYF
DNA: TGTGCCAGCAGCTTTTCTTTCACAGATACGCAGTATTTT

D: TRBD1
size: NA
J: TRBJ2-1
V: TRBV11-2
CDR3: CASTYDRGLNNEQFF
DNA: TGTGCCAGCACCTACGACAGGGGGCTGAACAATGAGCAGTTCTTC

D: NA
size: NA
J: TRBJ2-3
V: TRBV7-2
CDR3: CASSPAGTRSTDTQYF
DNA: TGTGCCAGCAGCCCCGCCGGGACTCGGAGCACAGATACGCAGTATTTT